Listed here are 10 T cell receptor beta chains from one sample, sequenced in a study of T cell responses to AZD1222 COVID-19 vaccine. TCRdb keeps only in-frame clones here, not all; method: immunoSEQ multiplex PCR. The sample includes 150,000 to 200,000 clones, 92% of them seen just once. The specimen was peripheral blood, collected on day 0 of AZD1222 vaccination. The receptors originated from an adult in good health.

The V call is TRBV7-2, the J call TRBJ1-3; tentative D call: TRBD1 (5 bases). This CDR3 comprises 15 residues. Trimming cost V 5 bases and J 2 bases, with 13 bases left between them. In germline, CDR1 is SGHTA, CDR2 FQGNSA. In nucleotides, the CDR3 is TGTGCCAGCAGCCCTGGCGGGGCCGCTGGAAACACCATATATTTT. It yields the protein CASSPGGAAGNTIYF.

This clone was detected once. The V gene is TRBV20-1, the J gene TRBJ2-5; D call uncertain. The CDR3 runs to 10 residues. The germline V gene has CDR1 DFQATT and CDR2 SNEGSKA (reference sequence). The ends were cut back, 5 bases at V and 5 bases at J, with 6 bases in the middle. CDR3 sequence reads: CSAGMETQYF. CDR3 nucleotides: TGCAGTGCTGGGATGGAGACCCAGTACTTC.

Here the CDR3 reads CSVRDRGLIGNTIYF. DNA of the CDR3: TGCAGCGTCCGGGACAGGGGTTTGATCGGAAACACCATATATTTT. The chain carries TRBV29-1 and TRBJ1-3; 10 bases agree with TRBD1. Germline V gene lookup returns CDR1 SQVTM and CDR2 ANQGSEA. The CDR3 runs to 15 residues. J lost 4 bases, V lost 6 bases, and 9 bases had no gene match.

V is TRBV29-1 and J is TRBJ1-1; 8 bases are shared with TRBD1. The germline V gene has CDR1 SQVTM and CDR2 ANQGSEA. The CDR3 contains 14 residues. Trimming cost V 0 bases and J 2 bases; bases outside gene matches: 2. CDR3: CSVEETGVNTEAFF. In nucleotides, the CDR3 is TGCAGCGTTGAAGAGACAGGGGTAAACACTGAAGCTTTCTTT.

CDR3 amino acids: CASGLPTSNEQFF. The DNA of the CDR3 is TGTGCTAGTGGTTTACCCACGTCCAATGAGCAGTTCTTC. The chain links TRBV12-5 to TRBJ2-1; D is unresolved. The V and J ends lost 3 bases and 6 bases respectively, with 9 bases between them. The CDR3 has 13 amino acids. The germline V gene has CDR1 LGHNT and CDR2 FRNRAP.

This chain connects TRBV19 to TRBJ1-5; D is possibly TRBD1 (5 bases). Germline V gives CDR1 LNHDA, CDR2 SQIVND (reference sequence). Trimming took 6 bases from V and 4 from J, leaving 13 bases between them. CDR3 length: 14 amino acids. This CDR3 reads CASSRVGTNQPQHF. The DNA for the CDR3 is TGTGCCAGTAGCCGGGTCGGGACGAATCAGCCCCAGCATTTT.

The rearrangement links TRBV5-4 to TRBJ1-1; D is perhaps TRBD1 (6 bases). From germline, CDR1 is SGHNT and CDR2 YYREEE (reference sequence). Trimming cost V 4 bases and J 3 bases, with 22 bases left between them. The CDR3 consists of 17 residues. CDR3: CASSPGQRALGDTEAFF. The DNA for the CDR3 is TGTGCCAGCAGCCCAGGACAGAGAGCCTTAGGGGACACTGAAGCTTTCTTT. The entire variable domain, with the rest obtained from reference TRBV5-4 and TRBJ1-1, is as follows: ETGVTQSPTHLIKTRGQQVTLRCSSQSGHNTVSWYQQALGQGPQFIFQYYREEENGRGNFPPRFSGLQFPNYSSELNVNALELDDSALYLCASSPGQRALGDTEAFFGQGTRLTVV.

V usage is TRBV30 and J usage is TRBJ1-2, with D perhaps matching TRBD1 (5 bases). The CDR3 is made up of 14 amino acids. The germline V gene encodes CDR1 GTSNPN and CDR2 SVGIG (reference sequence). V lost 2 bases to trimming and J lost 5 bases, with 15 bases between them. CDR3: CAWSTVREIYGYTF. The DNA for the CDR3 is TGTGCCTGGAGTACCGTCAGGGAAATATATGGCTACACCTTC.

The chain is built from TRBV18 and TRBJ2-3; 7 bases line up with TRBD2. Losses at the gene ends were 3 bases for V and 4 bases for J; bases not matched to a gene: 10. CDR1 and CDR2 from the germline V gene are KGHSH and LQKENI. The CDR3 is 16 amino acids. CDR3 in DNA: TGTGCCAGCTCACCGGTGCGGGAGTCGAGTGCAGATACGCAGTATTTT. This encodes CASSPVRESSADTQYF.

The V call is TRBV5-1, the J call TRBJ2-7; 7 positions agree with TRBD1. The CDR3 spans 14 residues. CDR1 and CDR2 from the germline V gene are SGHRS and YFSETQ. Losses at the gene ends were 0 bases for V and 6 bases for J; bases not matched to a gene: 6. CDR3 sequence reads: CASSLGQGGGEQYF. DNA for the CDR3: TGCGCCAGCAGCTTGGGACAGGGTGGGGGCGAGCAGTACTTC.